This T cell receptor beta chain emerged from a study of shared clonotypes between healthy human individuals. The overall study: Two women and three men aged 18 to 49 made up the donors.

Generated by immunoSEQ multiplex PCR, the TCRdb table keeps only in-frame clones and is missing some. The sample includes around 2.1 million clones, about 94% of them seen just once. The germline V gene has CDR1 GTSNPN and CDR2 SVGIG (reference sequence). CDR3 size: 16 residues. Trimming stripped 2 bases from V and 4 bases from J, with 20 bases between. Comments on this clone: The target antigen is unknown.

Study results and caveats: Blood alone was sampled, and tissue repertoires likely differ. Only a few donors were included, so the genetic and exposure-history diversity represented was limited. Some naive CD4 clonotypes, around 4.9%, turned up in common across several donors.

The sequencing sample was made of naive CD4+ T cells sorted from blood. Subset of the sample: CD45RA+ positively selected. The receptor was isolated from a man aged 18 to 29 in good health. The genes are TRBV30 and TRBJ2-5; tentatively, D is TRBD2 (6 bases). The DNA for the CDR3 is TGTGCCTGGAGTATTTTCGGGGCCCTCGGGGGAGAGACCCAGTACTTC. It is translated as CAWSIFGALGGETQYF.